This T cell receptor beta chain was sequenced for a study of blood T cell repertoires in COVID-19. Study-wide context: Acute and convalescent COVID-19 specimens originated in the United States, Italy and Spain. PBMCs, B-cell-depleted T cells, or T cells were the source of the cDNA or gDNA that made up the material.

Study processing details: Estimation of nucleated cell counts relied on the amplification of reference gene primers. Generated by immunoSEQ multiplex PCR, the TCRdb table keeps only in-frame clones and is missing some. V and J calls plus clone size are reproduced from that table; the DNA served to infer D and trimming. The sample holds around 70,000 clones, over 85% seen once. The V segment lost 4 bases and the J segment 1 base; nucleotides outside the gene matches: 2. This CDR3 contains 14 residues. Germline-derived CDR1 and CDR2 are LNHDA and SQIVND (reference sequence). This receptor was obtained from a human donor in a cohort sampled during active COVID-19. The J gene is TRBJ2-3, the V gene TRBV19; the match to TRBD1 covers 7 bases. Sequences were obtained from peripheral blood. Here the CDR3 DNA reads TGTGCCAGTAGTACCACAGGGGGCACAGATACGCAGTATTTT. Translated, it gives CASSTTGGTDTQYF.